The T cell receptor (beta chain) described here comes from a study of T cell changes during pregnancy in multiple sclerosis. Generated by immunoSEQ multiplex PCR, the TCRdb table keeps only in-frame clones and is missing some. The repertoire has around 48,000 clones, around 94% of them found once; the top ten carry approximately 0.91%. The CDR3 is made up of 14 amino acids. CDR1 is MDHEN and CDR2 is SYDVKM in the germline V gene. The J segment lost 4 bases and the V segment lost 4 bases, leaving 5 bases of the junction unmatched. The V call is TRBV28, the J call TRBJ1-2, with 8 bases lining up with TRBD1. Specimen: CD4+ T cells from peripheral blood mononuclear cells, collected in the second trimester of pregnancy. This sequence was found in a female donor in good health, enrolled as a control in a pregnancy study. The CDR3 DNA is TGTGCCAGCAGTTGGGGACAGGTCCTCTATGGCTACACCTTC. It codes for CASSWGQVLYGYTF.